Each of the 13 T cell receptor beta chains below was sequenced from the same sample in a study of type 1 and type 2 diabetes patients. Genomic DNA was the PCR template. Multiplex PCR with 30 forward and 13 reverse primers amplified the TCR beta CDR3. Each CDR3 protein gets one entry after TCRdb re-called the multiplex PCR reads with MiXCR. This sample has some 250,000 distinct CDR3 sequences, with roughly 48% found just once. The specimen sequenced was peripheral blood mononuclear cells (PBMCs). Receptors were obtained from a man aged 18-30 years with type 2 diabetes.

The rearrangement joins TRBV19 to TRBJ2-3, with D perhaps TRBD1 (5 bases). With 2 bases removed from V and 2 bases from J, the gap between germline ends came to 11 bases. The CDR3 spans 15 residues. Per germline, CDR1 LNHDA and CDR2 SQIVND (reference sequence). The CDR3 is CASSINQGSTDTQYF. Here the CDR3 DNA reads TGTGCCAGTAGTATAAATCAGGGTTCCACAGATACGCAGTATTTT.

In its sample, this clonotype was seen a few times. This chain joins TRBV6-6 and TRBJ1-2; D might be TRBD1 (5 bases). Between the trimmed V and J ends, which lost 5 bases and 7 bases, there was a span of 14 bases. From germline, CDR1 is MNHNY and CDR2 SVGAGI (reference sequence). The CDR3 length is 13 residues. CDR3 sequence reads: CASSNQGPLGYTF. As DNA, the CDR3 is TGTGCCAGCAGTAACCAGGGTCCCCTTGGCTACACCTTC.

With respect to this clonotype: A read error is possible here, since a much larger clone lies one base away. The CDR3 is CASKVGRNTEALF. Written as DNA, the CDR3 is TGTGCCAGCAAGGTGGGAAGGAACACTGAAGCTCTCTTT. This chain joins TRBV2 and TRBJ1-1; D remains ambiguous. The V gene's germline CDR1 is SNHLY and CDR2 FYNNEI. The CDR3 runs to 13 residues.

In this sample, this clonotype turned up many times. This chain links TRBV10-3 with TRBJ2-2, with 7 bases aligning to TRBD1. This CDR3 is built from 16 residues. The germline V gene has CDR1 ENHRY and CDR2 SYGVKD. Losses at the gene ends were 1 base for V and 4 bases for J; bases not matched to a gene: 6. The CDR3 coding sequence is TGTGCCATCAGTGAGTTCGACAGGGAGAGCACCGGGGAGCTGTTTTTT. Its protein is CAISEFDRESTGELFF.

This clonotype came up a few times. The J gene is TRBJ2-1, the V gene TRBV29-1; 13 nucleotides match TRBD2. With V trimmed by 6 bases and J by 8 bases, 19 bases remained unmatched. The CDR3 consists of 18 residues. Germline loops: CDR1 SQVTM, CDR2 ANQGSEA. In DNA, the CDR3 is TGCAGCGTCGACCACTGCACTAGCGGGAGGGCAATTAAGGATGAGCAGTTCTTC. This encodes CSVDHCTSGRAIKDEQFF.

This clonotype has only a few counts. The chain links TRBV7-8 to TRBJ1-1; the D is unclear. This CDR3 contains 15 residues. CDR1 and CDR2 (germline): SGHVS, FQNEAQ. The V gene lost 4 bases and the J gene lost 1 base, with 13 bases spanning the gap. CDR3 in amino acids: CASSSGRLPNTEAFF. CDR3 DNA sequence: TGTGCCAGCAGCTCGGGCAGGCTACCGAACACTGAAGCTTTCTTT.

This clonotype was observed a handful of times. J is TRBJ2-3 and V is TRBV7-2, with unresolved D. The CDR3 covers 13 residues. V was trimmed by 0 bases and J by 4 bases, leaving 5 bases between them. CDR1 SGHTA and CDR2 FQGNSA come from the germline V gene. CDR3 sequence (DNA): TGTGCCAGCAGCTTAGCCAGAGCAGATACGCAGTATTTT. Protein sequence: CASSLARADTQYF.

V gene TRBV9 combines with J gene TRBJ2-7; D remains ambiguous. CDR3 size: 15 residues. V was clipped by 0 bases and J by 0 bases, with 10 bases between them. The germline CDR1 and CDR2 sequences are SGDLS and YYNGEE. CDR3 sequence reads: CASSVGGESSYEQYF. CDR3 in DNA: TGTGCCAGCAGCGTAGGTGGAGAGAGCTCCTACGAGCAGTACTTC.

This clonotype was recorded a few times. This chain uses TRBV7-2 with TRBJ2-7, with 14 bases that match TRBD2. Germline V gives CDR1 SGHTA, CDR2 FQGNSA. The CDR3 loop spans 15 amino acids. The V segment lost 5 bases and the J segment 5 bases; nucleotides outside the gene matches: 5. CDR3 in amino acids: CASSPGLAGVNEQYF. The CDR3 nucleotides read TGTGCCAGCAGCCCGGGACTAGCGGGGGTCAACGAGCAGTACTTC.

This chain uses TRBV19 with TRBJ2-5; D possibly corresponds to TRBD2 (5 bases). The germline V and J ends were trimmed by 0 bases and 1 base, with 18 bases remaining between them. The CDR3 loop spans 18 amino acids. From germline, CDR1 is LNHDA and CDR2 SQIVND (reference sequence). CDR3 amino acids: CASSIDRAGLTFQETQYF. The CDR3 region has the DNA TGTGCCAGTAGTATAGATCGGGCGGGCCTAACATTCCAAGAGACCCAGTACTTC. Drawing the rest from reference TRBV19 and TRBJ2-5, the complete variable domain is DGGITQSPKYLFRKEGQNVTLSCEQNLNHDAMYWYRQDPGQGLRLIYYSQIVNDFQKGDIAEGYSVSREKKESFPLTVTSAQKNPTAFYLCASSIDRAGLTFQETQYFGPGTRLLVL.

This rearrangement joins TRBV5-1 to TRBJ2-7; D may be TRBD2 (6 bases). Germline loops: CDR1 SGHRS, CDR2 YFSETQ. The CDR3 runs to 15 residues. The germline V and J ends were trimmed by 2 bases and 5 bases, with 17 bases remaining between them. The chain's CDR3 is CASSLDGRPPDEQYF. Here the CDR3 DNA reads TGCGCCAGCAGCTTAGACGGGAGACCTCCTGACGAGCAGTACTTC.

A few counts support this clonotype. The chain joins TRBV13 to TRBJ1-1; 8 bases match TRBD1. V was pared by 9 bases and J by 5 bases, with 11 bases of the junction left unmatched. Germline values: CDR1 PRHDT, CDR2 FYEKMQ (reference sequence). The CDR3 covers 14 residues. Here the CDR3 reads CASSLQGAWTEAFF. DNA for the CDR3: TGTGCCAGTAGTCTCCAGGGGGCATGGACTGAAGCTTTCTTT.

This clonotype was counted between two and nine times. The chain links TRBV12-3 or TRBV12-4 to TRBJ2-7; 7 bases map to TRBD1. This CDR3 contains 13 residues. V lost 5 bases to trimming and J lost 3 bases; unmatched junction nucleotides: 4. The CDR3 DNA sequence: TGTGCCAGCAGTCCGGGACAGATCTACGAGCAGTACTTC. This translates into CASSPGQIYEQYF.